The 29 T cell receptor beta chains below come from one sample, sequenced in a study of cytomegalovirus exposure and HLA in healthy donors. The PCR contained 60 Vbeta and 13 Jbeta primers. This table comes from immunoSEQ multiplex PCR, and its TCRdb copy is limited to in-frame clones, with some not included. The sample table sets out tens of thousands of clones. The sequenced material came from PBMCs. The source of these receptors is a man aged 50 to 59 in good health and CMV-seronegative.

The CDR3 nucleotides read TGTGCCAGCAGCAGCGGTAGTAGGGGCTACACCTTC. This codes for CASSSGSRGYTF. The V gene is TRBV28, the J gene TRBJ1-2; D gene ambiguous. The CDR3 runs 12 residues. The germline gives CDR1 MDHEN, CDR2 SYDVKM. V was trimmed by 6 bases and J by 8 bases, leaving 13 bases between them.

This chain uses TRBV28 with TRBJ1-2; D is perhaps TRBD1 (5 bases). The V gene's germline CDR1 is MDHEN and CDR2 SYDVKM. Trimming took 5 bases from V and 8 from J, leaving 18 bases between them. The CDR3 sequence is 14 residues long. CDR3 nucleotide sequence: TGTGCCAGCAGTATAAGTGGGGGGACGCTCGGCTACACCTTC. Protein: CASSISGGTLGYTF.

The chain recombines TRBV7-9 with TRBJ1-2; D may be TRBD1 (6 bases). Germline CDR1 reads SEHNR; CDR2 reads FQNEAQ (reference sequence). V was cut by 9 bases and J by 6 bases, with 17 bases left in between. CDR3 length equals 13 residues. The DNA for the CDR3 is TGTGCCAGTCAACCGGGAGGGGGAAATGGCTACACCTTC. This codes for CASQPGGGNGYTF.

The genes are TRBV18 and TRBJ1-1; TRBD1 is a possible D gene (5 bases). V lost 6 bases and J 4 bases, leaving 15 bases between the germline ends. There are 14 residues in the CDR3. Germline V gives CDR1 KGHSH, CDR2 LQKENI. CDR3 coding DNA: TGTGCCAGCTCCGGCGATGCGACAGCCACTGAAGCTTTCTTT. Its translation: CASSGDATATEAFF.

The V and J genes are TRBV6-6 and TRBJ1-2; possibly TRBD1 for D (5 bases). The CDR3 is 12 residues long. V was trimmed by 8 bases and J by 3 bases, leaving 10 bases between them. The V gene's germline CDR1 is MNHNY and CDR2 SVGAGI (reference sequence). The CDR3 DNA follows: TGTGCCAGCGCTGGGACTGACTATGGCTACACCTTC. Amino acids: CASAGTDYGYTF.

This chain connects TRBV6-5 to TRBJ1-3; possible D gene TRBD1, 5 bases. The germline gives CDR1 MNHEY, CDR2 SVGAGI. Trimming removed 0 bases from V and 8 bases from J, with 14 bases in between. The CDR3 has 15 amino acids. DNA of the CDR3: TGTGCCAGCAGTTACTCCCCCGGGGGATTGTACACCATATATTTT. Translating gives CASSYSPGGLYTIYF.

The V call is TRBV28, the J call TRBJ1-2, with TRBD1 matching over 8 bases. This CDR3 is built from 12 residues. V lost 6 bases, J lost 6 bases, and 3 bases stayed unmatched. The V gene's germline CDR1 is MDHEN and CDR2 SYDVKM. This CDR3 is CASSLRGHGYTF. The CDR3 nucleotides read TGTGCCAGCAGCCTCAGGGGGCATGGCTACACCTTC.

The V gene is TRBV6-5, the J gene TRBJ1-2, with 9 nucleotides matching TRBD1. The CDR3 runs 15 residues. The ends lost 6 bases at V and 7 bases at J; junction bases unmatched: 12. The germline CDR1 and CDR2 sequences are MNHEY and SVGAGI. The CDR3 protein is CASSLWTGAFLGYTF. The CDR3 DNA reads TGTGCCAGCAGCCTCTGGACAGGGGCGTTCCTTGGCTACACCTTC.

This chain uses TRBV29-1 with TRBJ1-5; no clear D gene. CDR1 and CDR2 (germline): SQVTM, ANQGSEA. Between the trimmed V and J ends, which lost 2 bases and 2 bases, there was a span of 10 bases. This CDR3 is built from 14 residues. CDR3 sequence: CSVEMGGGNQPQHF. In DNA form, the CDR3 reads TGCAGCGTTGAAATGGGAGGAGGCAATCAGCCCCAGCATTTT.

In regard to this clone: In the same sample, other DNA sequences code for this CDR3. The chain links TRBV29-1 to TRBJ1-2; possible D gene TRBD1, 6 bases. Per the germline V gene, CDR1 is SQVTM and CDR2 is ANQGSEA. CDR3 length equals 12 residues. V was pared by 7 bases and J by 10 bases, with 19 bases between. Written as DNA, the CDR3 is TGCAGCGCCAGCGGACAGCGAATTGACTACACCTTC. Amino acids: CSASGQRIDYTF.

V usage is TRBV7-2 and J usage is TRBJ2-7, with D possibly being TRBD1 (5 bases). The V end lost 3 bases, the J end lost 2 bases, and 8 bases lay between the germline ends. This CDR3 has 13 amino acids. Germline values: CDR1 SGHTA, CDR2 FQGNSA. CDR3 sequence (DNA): TGTGCCAGCAGCTTTGACAGACCCTACGAGCAGTACTTC. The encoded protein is CASSFDRPYEQYF.

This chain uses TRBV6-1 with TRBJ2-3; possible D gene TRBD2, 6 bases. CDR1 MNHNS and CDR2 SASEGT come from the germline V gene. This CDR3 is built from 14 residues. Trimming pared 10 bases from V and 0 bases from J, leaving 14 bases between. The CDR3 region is CAIVAVTSTDTQYF. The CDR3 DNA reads TGTGCCATTGTAGCGGTAACTAGCACAGATACGCAGTATTTT.

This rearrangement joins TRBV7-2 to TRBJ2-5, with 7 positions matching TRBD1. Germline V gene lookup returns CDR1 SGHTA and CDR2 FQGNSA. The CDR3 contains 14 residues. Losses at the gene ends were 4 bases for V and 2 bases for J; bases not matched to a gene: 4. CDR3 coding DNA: TGTGCCAGCAGCTCGGGACAGCAGCAAGAGACCCAGTACTTC. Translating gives CASSSGQQQETQYF.

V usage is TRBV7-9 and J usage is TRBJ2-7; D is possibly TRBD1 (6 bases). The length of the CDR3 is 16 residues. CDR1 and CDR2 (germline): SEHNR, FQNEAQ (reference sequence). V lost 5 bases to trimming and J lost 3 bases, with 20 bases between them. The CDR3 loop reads CASSTWWGQVGYEQYF. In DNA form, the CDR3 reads TGTGCCAGCAGCACGTGGTGGGGGCAGGTAGGCTACGAGCAGTACTTC. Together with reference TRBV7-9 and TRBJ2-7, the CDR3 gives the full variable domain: DTGVSQNPRHKITKRGQNVTFRCDPISEHNRLYWYRQTLGQGPEFLTYFQNEAQLEKSRLLSDRFSAERPKGSFSTLEIQRTEQGDSAMYLCASSTWWGQVGYEQYFGPGTRLTVT.

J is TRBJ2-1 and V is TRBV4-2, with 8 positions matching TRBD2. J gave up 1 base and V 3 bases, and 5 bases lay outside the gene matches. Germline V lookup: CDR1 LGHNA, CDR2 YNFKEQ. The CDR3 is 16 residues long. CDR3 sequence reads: CASSQAGGESYNEQFF. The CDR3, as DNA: TGTGCCAGCAGCCAGGCGGGGGGTGAATCCTACAATGAGCAGTTCTTC.

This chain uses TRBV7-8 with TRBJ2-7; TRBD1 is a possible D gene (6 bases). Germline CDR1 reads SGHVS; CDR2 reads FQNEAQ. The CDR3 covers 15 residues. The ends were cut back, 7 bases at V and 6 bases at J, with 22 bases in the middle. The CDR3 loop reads CASNYDRSLTVEQYF. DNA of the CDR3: TGTGCCAGCAACTACGACAGGTCCCTCACCGTCGAGCAGTACTTC.

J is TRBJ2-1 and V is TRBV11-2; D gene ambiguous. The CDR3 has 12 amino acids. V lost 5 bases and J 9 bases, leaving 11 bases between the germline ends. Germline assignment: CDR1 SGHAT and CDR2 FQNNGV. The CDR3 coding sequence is TGTGCCAGCAGCCTCCCCTCAGGTGAGCAGTTCTTC. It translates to CASSLPSGEQFF.

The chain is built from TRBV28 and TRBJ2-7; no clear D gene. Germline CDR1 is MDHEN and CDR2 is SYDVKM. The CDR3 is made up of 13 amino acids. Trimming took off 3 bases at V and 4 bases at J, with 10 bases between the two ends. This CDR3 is CASSLALSYEQYF. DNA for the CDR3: TGTGCCAGCAGTTTGGCTCTTTCTTACGAGCAGTACTTC.

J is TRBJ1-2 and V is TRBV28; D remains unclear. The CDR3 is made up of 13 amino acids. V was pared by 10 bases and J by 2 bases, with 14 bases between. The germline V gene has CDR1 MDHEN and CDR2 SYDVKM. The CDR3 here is CATLQGRNYGYTF. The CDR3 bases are TGTGCCACCCTCCAAGGGAGGAACTATGGCTACACCTTC.

The CDR3 loop is CASSPVGGDRGYGYTF. The CDR3 DNA sequence: TGTGCCAGCAGCCCGGTAGGAGGGGACAGGGGATATGGCTACACCTTC. The gene calls are TRBV11-2 and TRBJ1-2, with 10 bases that match TRBD1. The germline V gene encodes CDR1 SGHAT and CDR2 FQNNGV. The CDR3 runs to 16 residues. The V gene end was trimmed by 5 bases and the J gene end by 5 bases; junction bases not matched to a gene: 11. The full variable domain, with the rest looked up from reference TRBV11-2 and TRBJ1-2, is EAGVAQSPRYKIIEKRQSVAFWCNPISGHATLYWYQQILGQGPKLLIQFQNNGVVDDSQLPKDRFSAERLKGVDSTLKIQPAKLEDSAVYLCASSPVGGDRGYGYTFGSGTRLTVV.

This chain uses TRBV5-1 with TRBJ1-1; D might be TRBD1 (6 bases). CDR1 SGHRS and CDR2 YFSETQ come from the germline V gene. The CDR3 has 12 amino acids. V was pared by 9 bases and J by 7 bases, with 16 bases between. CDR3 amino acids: CAIILGQFEAFF. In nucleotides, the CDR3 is TGCGCCATCATCCTCGGACAGTTTGAAGCTTTCTTT.

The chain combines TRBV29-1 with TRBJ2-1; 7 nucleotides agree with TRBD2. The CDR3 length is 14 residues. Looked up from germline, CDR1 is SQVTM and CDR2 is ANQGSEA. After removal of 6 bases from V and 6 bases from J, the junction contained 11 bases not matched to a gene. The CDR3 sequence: CSVPRLAVGNEQFF. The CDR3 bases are TGCAGCGTCCCCCGCCTAGCGGTAGGCAATGAGCAGTTCTTC.

This chain's CDR3 is CATSRDAGYEQYF. The DNA of the CDR3 is TGTGCCACCAGCAGAGATGCGGGCTACGAGCAGTACTTC. The chain links TRBV15 to TRBJ2-7; TRBD2 might be the D (5 bases). This CDR3 has 13 residues. The germline gives CDR1 LNHNV, CDR2 YYDKDF (reference sequence). V lost 0 bases to trimming and J lost 3 bases, with 6 bases between them.

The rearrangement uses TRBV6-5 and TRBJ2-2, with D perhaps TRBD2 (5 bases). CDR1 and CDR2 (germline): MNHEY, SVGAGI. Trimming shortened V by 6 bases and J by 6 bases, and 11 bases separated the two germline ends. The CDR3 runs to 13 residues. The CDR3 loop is CASSRSSAGELFF. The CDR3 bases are TGTGCCAGCAGCCGGAGTAGCGCCGGGGAGCTGTTTTTT.

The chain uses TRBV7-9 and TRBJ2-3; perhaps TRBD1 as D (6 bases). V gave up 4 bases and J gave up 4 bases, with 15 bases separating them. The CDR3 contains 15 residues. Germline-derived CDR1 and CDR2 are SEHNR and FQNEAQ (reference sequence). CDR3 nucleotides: TGTGCCAGCAGCTCCCCAAACCACAGGGCAGATACGCAGTATTTT. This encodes CASSSPNHRADTQYF.

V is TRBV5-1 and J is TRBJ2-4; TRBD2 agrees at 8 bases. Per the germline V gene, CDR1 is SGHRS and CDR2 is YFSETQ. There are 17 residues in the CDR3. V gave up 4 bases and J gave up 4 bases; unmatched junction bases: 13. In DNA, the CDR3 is TGCGCCAGCAGCCCCCGGGGGGGCACCGTGGAAAAAAACATTCAGTACTTC. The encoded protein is CASSPRGGTVEKNIQYF.

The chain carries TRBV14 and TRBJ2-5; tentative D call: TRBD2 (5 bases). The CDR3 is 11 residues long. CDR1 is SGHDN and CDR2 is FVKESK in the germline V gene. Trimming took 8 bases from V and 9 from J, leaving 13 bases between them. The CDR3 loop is CASGTSLAQYF. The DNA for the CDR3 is TGTGCCAGCGGTACTAGTCTAGCCCAGTACTTC.

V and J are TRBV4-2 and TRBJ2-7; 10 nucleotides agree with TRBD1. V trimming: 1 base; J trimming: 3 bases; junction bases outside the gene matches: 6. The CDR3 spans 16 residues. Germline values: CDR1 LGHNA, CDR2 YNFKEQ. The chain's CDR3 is CASSQGPDRGLYEQYF. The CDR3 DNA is TGTGCCAGCAGCCAAGGGCCCGACAGGGGGCTCTACGAGCAGTACTTC.

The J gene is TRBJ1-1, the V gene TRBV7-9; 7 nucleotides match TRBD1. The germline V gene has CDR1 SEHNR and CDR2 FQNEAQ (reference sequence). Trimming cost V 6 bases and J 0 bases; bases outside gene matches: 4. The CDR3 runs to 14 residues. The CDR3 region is CASRTGLMNTEAFF. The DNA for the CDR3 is TGTGCCAGCAGGACAGGGCTCATGAACACTGAAGCTTTCTTT.